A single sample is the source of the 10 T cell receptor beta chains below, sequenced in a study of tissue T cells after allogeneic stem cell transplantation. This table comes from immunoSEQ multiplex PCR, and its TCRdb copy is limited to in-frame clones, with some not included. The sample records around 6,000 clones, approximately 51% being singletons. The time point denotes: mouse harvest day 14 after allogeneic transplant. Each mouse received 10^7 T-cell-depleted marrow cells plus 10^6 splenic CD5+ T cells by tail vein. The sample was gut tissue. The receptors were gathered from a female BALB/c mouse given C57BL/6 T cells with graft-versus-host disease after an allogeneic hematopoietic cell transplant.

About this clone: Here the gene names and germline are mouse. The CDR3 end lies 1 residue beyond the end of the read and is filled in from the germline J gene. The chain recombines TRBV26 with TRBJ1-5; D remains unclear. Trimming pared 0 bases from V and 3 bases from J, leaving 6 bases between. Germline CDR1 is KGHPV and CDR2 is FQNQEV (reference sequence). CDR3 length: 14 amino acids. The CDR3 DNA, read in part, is TGTGCCAGCAGTCTGTCCACAGCCAACCAGGCTCCGCTT. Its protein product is CASSLSTANQAPL. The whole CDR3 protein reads CASSLSTANQAPLF.

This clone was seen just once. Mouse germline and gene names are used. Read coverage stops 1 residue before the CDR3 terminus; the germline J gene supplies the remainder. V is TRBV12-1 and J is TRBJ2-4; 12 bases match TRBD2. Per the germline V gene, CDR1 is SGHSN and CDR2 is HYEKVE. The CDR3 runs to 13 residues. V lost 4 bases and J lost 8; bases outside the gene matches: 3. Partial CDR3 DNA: TGTGCCAGCTCGGACTGGGGGGGTGGCACCTTGTAC. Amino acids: CASSDWGGGTLY. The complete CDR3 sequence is CASSDWGGGTLYF.

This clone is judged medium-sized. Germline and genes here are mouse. The sequenced CDR3 bases are TGTGCCAGCTCTCTGAAGGGAAACACAGAAGTCTTC. Translating it yields CASSLKGNTEVF. In full, the CDR3 reads CASSLKGNTEVFF. The V and J genes are TRBV12-1 and TRBJ1-1; D remains ambiguous. The CDR3 end falls 1 residue outside the read, so it is completed with the germline J gene. Looked up from germline, CDR1 is SGHSN and CDR2 is HYEKVE. Trimming left V 1 base short and J 1 base short, with 6 bases between. The CDR3 is made up of 13 amino acids.

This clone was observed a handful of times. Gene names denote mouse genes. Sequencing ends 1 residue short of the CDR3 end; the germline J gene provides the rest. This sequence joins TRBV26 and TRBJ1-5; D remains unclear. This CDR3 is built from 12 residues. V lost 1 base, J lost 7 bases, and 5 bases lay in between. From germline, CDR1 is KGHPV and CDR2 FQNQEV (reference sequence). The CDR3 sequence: CASSLYGQAPLF. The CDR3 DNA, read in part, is TGTGCCAGCAGTCTGTACGGACAGGCTCCGCTT. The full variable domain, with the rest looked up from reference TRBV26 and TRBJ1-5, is NSKVIQTPRYLVKGQGQKAKMRCIPEKGHPVVFWYQQNKNNEFKFLINFQNQEVLQQIDMTEKRFSAECPSNSPCSLEIQSSEAGDSALYLCASSLYGQAPLFGEGTRLSVL.

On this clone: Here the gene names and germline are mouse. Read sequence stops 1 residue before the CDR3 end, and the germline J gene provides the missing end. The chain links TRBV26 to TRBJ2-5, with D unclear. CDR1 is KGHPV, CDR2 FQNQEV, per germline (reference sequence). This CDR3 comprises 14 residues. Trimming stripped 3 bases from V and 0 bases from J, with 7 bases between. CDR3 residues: CASSLTFNQDTQYF. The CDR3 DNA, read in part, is TGTGCCAGCAGTCTCACATTTAACCAAGACACCCAGTAC.

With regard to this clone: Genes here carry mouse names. CDR3 DNA, as far as it was read: TGTGCCAGCAGCCAAGACCCGACAATTAACCAAGACACCCAGTAC. Amino acid sequence: CASSQDPTINQDTQY. The full CDR3 sequence reads CASSQDPTINQDTQYF. The chain recombines TRBV2 with TRBJ2-5; D ambiguous. The read stops 1 residue short of the end of the CDR3; the missing end is completed from the germline J gene. Trimming cost V 0 bases and J 0 bases, with 10 bases left between them. Germline-derived CDR1 and CDR2 are LGHNA and YSYQKL. This CDR3 comprises 16 residues.

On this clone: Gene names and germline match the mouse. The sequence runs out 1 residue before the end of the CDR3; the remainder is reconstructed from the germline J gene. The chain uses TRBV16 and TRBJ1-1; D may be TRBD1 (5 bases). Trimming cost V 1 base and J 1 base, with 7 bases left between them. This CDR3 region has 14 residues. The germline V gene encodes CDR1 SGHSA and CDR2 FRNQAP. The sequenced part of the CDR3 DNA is TGTGCAAGCAGCTTAGTGGGGGTGAACACAGAAGTCTTC. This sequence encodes CASSLVGVNTEVF. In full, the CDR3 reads CASSLVGVNTEVFF. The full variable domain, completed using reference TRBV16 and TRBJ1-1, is NAGVIQTPRHKVTGKGQEATLWCEPISGHSAVFWYRQTIVQGLEFLTYFRNQAPIDDSGMPKERFSAQMPNQSHSTLKIQSTQPQDSAVYLCASSLVGVNTEVFFGKGTRLTVV.

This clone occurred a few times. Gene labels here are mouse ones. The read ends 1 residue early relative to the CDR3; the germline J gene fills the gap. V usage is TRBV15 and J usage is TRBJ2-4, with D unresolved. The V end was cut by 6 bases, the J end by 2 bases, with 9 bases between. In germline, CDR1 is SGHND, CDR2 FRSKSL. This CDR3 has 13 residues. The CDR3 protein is CASRREIQNTLYF. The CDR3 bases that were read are TGTGCCAGCAGGAGGGAGATTCAAAACACCTTGTAC.

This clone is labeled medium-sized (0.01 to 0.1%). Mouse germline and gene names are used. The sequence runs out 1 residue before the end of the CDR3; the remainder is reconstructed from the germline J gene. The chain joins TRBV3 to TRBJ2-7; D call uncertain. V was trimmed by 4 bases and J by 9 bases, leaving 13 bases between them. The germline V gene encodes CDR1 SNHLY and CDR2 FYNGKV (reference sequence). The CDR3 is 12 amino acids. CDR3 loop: CASSSGLYRQYF. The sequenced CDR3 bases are TGTGCCAGCAGCTCCGGGCTCTATAGACAGTAC.

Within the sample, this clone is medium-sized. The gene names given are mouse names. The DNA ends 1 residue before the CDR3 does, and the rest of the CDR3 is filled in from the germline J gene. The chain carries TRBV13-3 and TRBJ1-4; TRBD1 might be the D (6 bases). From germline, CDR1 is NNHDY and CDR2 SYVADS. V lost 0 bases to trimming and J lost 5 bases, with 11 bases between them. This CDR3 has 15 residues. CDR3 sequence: CASSDAGTINERLFF. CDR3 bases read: TGTGCCAGCAGTGATGCCGGGACAATAAACGAAAGATTATTT.